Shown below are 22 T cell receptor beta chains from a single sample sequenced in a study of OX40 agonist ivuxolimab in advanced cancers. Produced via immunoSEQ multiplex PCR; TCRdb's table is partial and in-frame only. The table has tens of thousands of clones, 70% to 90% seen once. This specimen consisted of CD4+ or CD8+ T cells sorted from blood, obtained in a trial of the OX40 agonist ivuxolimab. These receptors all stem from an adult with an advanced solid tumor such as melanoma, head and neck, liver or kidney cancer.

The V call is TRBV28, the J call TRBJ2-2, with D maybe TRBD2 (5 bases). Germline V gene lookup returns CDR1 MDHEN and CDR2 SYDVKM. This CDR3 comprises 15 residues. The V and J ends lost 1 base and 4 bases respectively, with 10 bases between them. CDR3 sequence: CASSLYGVPTGELFF. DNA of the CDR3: TGTGCCAGCAGTTTATACGGGGTCCCCACCGGGGAGCTGTTTTTT.

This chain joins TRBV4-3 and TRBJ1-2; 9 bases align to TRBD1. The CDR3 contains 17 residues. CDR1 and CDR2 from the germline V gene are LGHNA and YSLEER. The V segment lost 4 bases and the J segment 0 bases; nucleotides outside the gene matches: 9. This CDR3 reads CASSPDRGLPTNYGYTF. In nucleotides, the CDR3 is TGCGCCAGCAGCCCGGACAGGGGACTGCCGACTAACTATGGCTACACCTTC.

The CDR3 here is CASSQGQYNNEKLFF. The DNA for the CDR3 is TGTGCCAGCAGCCAAGGACAGTACAATAATGAAAAACTGTTTTTT. The genes are TRBV7-9 and TRBJ1-4; TRBD1 is a possible D gene (6 bases). The V and J ends lost 5 bases and 4 bases respectively, with 14 bases between them. In germline, CDR1 is SEHNR, CDR2 FQNEAQ (reference sequence). The CDR3 has 15 residues.

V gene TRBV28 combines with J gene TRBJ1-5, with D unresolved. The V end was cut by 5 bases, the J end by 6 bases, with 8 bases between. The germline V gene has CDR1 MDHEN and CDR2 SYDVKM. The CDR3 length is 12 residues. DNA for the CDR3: TGTGCCAGCAGTGATCCGATTCAGCCCCAGCATTTT. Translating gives CASSDPIQPQHF.

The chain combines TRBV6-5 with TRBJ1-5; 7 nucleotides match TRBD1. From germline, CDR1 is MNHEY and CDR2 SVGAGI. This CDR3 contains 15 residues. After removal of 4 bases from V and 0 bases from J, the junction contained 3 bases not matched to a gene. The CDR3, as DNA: TGTGCCAGCAGTTGGACAGGCAATAGCAATCAGCCCCAGCATTTT. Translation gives CASSWTGNSNQPQHF.

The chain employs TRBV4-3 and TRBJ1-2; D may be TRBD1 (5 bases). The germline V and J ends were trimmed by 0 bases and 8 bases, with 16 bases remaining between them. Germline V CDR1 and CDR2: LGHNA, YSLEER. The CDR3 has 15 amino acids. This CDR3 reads CASSQDWAGKGGYTF. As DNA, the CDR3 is TGCGCCAGCAGCCAAGATTGGGCAGGGAAAGGCGGCTACACCTTC.

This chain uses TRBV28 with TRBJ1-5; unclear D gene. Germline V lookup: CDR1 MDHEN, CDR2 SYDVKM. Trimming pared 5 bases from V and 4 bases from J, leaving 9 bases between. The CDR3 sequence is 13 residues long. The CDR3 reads CASSDTVNQPQHF. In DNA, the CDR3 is TGTGCCAGCAGTGATACAGTAAATCAGCCCCAGCATTTT.

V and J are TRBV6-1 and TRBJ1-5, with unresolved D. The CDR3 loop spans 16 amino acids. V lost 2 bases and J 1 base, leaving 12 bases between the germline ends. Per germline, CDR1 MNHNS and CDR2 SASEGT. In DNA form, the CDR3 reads TGTGCCAGCAGTGAATCTTGGGCCAGGAGCAATCAGCCCCAGCATTTT. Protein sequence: CASSESWARSNQPQHF.

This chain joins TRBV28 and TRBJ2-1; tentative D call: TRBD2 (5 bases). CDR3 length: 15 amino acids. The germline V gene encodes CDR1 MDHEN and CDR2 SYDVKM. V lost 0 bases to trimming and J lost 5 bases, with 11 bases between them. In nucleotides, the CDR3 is TGTGCCAGCAGTTTATGGGTGGGAGTTGACAATGAGCAGTTCTTC. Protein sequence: CASSLWVGVDNEQFF.

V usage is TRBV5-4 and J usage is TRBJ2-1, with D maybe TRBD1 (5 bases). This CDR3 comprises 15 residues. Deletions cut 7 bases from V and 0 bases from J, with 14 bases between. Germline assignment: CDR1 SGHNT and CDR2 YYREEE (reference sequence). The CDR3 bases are TGTGCCAGCCGAACTCTCGACAGCTCCTACAATGAGCAGTTCTTC. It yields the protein CASRTLDSSYNEQFF.

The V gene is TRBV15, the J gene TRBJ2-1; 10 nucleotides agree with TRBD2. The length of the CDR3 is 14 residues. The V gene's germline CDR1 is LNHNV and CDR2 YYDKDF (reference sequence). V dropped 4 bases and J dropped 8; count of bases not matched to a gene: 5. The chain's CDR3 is CATSNLAGVDEQFF. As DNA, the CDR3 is TGTGCCACCAGCAACCTAGCGGGAGTAGATGAGCAGTTCTTC. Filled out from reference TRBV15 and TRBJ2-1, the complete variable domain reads DAMVIQNPRYQVTQFGKPVTLSCSQTLNHNVMYWYQQKSSQAPKLLFHYYDKDFNNEADTPDNFQSRRPNTSFCFLDIRSPGLGDTAMYLCATSNLAGVDEQFFGPGTRLTVL.

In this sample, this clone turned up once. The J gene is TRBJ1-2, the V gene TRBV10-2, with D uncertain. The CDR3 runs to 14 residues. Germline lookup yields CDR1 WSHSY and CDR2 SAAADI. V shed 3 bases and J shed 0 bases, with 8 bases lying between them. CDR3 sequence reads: CASSDASTNYGYTF. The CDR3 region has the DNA TGCGCCAGCAGTGATGCCAGTACTAACTATGGCTACACCTTC.

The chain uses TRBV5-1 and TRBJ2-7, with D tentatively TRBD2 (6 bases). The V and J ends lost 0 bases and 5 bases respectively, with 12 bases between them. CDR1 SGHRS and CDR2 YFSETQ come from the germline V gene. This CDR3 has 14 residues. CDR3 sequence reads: CASSLASEGHEQYF. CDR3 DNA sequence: TGCGCCAGCAGCTTGGCCTCGGAGGGCCACGAGCAGTACTTC.

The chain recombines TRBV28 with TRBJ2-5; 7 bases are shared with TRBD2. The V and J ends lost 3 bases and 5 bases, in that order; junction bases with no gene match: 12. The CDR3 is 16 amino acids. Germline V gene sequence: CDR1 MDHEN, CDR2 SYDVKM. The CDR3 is CASSLRGSSSRETQYF. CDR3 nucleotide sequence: TGTGCCAGCAGTTTGCGGGGGAGTAGTTCCAGGGAGACCCAGTACTTC.

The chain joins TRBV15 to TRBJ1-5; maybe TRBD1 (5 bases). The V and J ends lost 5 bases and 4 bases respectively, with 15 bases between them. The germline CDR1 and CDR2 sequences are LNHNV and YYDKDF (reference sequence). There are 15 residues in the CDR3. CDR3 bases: TGTGCCACCAGCCTGGGACGGTCGACGAATCAGCCCCAGCATTTT. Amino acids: CATSLGRSTNQPQHF.

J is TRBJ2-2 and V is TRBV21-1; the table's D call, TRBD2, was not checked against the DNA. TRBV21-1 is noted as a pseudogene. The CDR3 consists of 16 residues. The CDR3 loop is CASSKDCPADTGELFF. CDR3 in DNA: TGTGCCAGCAGCAAAGATTGCCCTGCGGACACCGGGGAGCTGTTTTTT.

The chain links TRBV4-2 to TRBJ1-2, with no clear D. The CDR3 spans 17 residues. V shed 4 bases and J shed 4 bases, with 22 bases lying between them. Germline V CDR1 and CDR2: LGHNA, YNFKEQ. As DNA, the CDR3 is TGTGCCAGCAGCCCAAAGCCTGGTCGGGATTGGAGCTATGGCTACACCTTC. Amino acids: CASSPKPGRDWSYGYTF.

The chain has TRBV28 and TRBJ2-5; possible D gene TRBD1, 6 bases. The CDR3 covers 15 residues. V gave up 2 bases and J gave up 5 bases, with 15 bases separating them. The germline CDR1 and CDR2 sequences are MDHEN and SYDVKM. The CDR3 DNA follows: TGTGCCAGCAGTTTAGACAGGTTGATGGGGGAGACCCAGTACTTC. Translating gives CASSLDRLMGETQYF.

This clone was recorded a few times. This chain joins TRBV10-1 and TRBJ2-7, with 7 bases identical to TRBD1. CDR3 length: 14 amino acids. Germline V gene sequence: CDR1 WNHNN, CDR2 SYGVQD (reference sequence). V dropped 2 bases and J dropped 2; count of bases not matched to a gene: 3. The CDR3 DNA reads TGCGCCAGCAGTGAGGGGACAGATACCTACGAGCAGTACTTC. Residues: CASSEGTDTYEQYF.

The CDR3 region is CASSFGDGSYNEQFF. CDR3 DNA sequence: TGTGCCAGCAGTTTTGGGGATGGGTCCTACAATGAGCAGTTCTTC. V gene TRBV27 combines with J gene TRBJ2-1, with no clear D. The CDR3 contains 15 residues. V lost 3 bases to trimming and J lost 1 base, with 10 bases between them. Looked up from germline, CDR1 is MNHEY and CDR2 is SMNVEV (reference sequence).

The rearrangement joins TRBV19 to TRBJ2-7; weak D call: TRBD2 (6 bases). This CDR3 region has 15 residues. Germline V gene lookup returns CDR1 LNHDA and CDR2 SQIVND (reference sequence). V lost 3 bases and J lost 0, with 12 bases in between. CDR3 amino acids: CASSILAEDSYEQYF. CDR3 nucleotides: TGTGCCAGTAGTATTTTAGCGGAAGACTCCTACGAGCAGTACTTC. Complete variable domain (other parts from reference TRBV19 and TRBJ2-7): DGGITQSPKYLFRKEGQNVTLSCEQNLNHDAMYWYRQDPGQGLRLIYYSQIVNDFQKGDIAEGYSVSREKKESFPLTVTSAQKNPTAFYLCASSILAEDSYEQYFGPGTRLTVT.

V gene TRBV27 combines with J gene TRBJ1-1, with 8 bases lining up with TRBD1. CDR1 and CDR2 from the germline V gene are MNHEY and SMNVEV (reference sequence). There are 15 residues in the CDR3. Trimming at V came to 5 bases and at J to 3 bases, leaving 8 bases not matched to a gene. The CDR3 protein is CASSPRTGRDTEAFF. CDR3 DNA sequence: TGTGCCAGCAGTCCCCGGACAGGGAGAGACACTGAAGCTTTCTTT.